This TCR beta chain was captured by sequencing in a study of shared clonotypes between healthy human individuals. Study-wide findings and caveats: The study sampled only blood, and tissue repertoires likely differ.

Per the study methods: Junction-only sequences without quality scores came from ImmunoSEQ, so filtering differed. Method: immunoSEQ multiplex PCR; TCRdb's copy keeps in-frame clones and lacks some. V and J calls and clone size are as listed in that table; D and trimming were resolved from the DNA. Here the sample spans about 2.2 million clones, about 94% being singletons. CD45RO negativity and positive selection for CCR7 defined naive CD8 cells, a population that excluded terminally differentiated effector memory CD45RA+ cells. With respect to this clone: As yet, its antigen is unknown.

The sample consisted of naive CD8+ T cells from PBMCs. The TCR was taken from a man between 18 and 29 years old in good health. Some clones in this sample may be carry-over from other donors' samples.

CDR3 sequence: CSVRTGDVAKNIQYF. CDR3 coding DNA: TGCAGCGTTCGCACAGGGGACGTAGCCAAAAACATTCAGTACTTC. The chain joins TRBV29-1 to TRBJ2-4, with TRBD1 matching 7 bases. Germline V gives CDR1 SQVTM, CDR2 ANQGSEA. Trimming removed 5 bases from V and 0 bases from J; junction bases left unmatched: 7. There are 15 residues in the CDR3.